This section outlines one T cell receptor beta chain sequence together with its context. Its specificity is unknown. The germline gives CDR1 SEHNR, CDR2 FQNEAQ (reference sequence). CDR3 size: 14 residues. V trimming: 2 bases; J trimming: 7 bases; junction bases outside the gene matches: 5. This record belongs to a study of cytomegalovirus exposure and HLA in healthy donors. Broader study findings: Later work showed greater clonal expansion in HLA-associated TCR beta chains than in equally common others. Presence/absence analyses supposed approximately even sequencing depth among donors. According to the study, 160 or so TCR beta chains were cytomegalovirus-associated.

PCR primers comprised 60 Vbeta and 13 Jbeta primers. In the original processing: An analysis that came later counted 80 million or so unique TCR beta chains, about 10 million shared. Assay used: immunoSEQ multiplex PCR; TCRdb lists only in-frame clones, some missing. Clone size and V and J calls were adopted from that table, with D and trimming inferred from the DNA. The sample has tens of thousands of clones; about 77% are singletons. Sequencing was performed on PBMCs. The genes are TRBV7-9 and TRBJ2-1, with 7 nucleotides matching TRBD2. This TCR derives from a man in his forties in good health and CMV-seronegative. This CDR3 reads CASSLRTSRNEQFF. In nucleotides, the CDR3 is TGTGCCAGCAGCTTACGGACTAGTCGAAATGAGCAGTTCTTC.